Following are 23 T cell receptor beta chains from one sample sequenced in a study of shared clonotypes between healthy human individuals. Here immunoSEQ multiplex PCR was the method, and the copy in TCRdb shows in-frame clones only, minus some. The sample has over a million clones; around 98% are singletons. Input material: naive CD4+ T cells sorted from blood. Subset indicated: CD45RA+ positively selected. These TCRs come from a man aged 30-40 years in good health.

CDR3 sequence reads: CASSYSAGGGSYGYTF. In DNA form, the CDR3 reads TGTGCCAGCAGTTACTCGGCAGGTGGGGGGAGCTATGGCTACACCTTC. This chain connects TRBV6-5 to TRBJ1-2; D may be TRBD1 (5 bases). The CDR3 runs to 16 residues. In germline, CDR1 is MNHEY, CDR2 SVGAGI. The V end lost 0 bases, the J end lost 4 bases, and 15 bases lay between the germline ends.

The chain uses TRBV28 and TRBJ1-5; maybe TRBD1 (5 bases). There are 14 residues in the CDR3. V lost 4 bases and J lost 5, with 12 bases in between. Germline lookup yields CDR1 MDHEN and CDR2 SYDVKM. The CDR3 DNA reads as TGTGCCAGCAGTTCACAGGAAACTTATCAGCCCCAGCATTTT. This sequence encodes CASSSQETYQPQHF.

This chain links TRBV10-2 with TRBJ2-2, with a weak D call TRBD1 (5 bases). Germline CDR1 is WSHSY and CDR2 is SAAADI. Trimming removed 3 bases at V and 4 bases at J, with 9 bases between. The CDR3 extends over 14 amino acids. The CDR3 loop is CASSDRAVTGELFF. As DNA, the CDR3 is TGCGCCAGCAGTGACAGGGCAGTCACCGGGGAGCTGTTTTTT.

CDR3 region: CAISPGLAYGEQYF. DNA for the CDR3: TGTGCCATCTCACCGGGACTAGCATACGGCGAGCAGTACTTC. The chain joins TRBV10-3 to TRBJ2-7; 9 nucleotides match TRBD2. The germline CDR1 and CDR2 sequences are ENHRY and SYGVKD. V trimming: 8 bases; J trimming: 6 bases; junction bases outside the gene matches: 11. The CDR3 is made up of 14 amino acids.

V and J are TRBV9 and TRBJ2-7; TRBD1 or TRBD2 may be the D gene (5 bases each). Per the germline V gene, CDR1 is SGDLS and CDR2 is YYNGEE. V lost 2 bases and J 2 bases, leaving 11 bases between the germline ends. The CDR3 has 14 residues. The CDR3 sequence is CASSVGRVPYEQYF. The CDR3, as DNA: TGTGCCAGCAGCGTGGGGCGGGTTCCCTACGAGCAGTACTTC.

The CDR3 is CASSPRAAGNTEAFF. CDR3 nucleotides: TGTGCCAGCAGCCCCCGAGCCGCGGGCAACACTGAAGCTTTCTTT. The J gene is TRBJ1-1, the V gene TRBV7-2; D is unclear. This CDR3 has 15 amino acids. The V gene lost 5 bases and the J gene lost 2 bases, with 15 bases spanning the gap. Germline V gene data show CDR1 as SGHTA and CDR2 as FQGNSA.

The CDR3 region is CASSPRTGPVNEQYF. The CDR3 DNA reads TGTGCCAGCTCACCTCGGACAGGACCCGTGAACGAGCAGTACTTC. The rearrangement links TRBV18 to TRBJ2-7, with TRBD1 identical over 7 bases. CDR3 size: 15 residues. The V gene end was trimmed by 3 bases and the J gene end by 5 bases; junction bases not matched to a gene: 10. Germline-derived CDR1 and CDR2 are KGHSH and LQKENI.

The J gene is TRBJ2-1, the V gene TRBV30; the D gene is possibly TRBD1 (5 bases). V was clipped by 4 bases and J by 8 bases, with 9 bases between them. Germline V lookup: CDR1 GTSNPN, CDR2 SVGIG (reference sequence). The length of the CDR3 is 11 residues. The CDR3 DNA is TGTGCCTGGACTAGGGGTTATGAGCAGTTCTTC. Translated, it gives CAWTRGYEQFF.

Written as DNA, the CDR3 is TGCGCCAGCAAATCCTTCGGGGGTTCCGACTATGGCTACACCTTC. It specifies CASKSFGGSDYGYTF. V is TRBV5-1 and J is TRBJ1-2; perhaps TRBD1 as D (5 bases). CDR1 and CDR2 from the germline V gene are SGHRS and YFSETQ. The CDR3 covers 15 residues. The germline V and J ends were trimmed by 6 bases and 3 bases, with 18 bases remaining between them.

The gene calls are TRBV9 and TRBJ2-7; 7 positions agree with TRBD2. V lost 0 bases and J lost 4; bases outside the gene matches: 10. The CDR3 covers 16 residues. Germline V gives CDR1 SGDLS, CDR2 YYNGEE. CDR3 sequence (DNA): TGTGCCAGCAGCGTAGAAGGCGGGAGCCGGGGGTACGAGCAGTACTTC. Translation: CASSVEGGSRGYEQYF. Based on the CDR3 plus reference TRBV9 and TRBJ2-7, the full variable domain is DSGVTQTPKHLITATGQRVTLRCSPRSGDLSVYWYQQSLDQGLQFLIQYYNGEERAKGNILERFSAQQFPDLHSELNLSSLELGDSALYFCASSVEGGSRGYEQYFGPGTRLTVT.

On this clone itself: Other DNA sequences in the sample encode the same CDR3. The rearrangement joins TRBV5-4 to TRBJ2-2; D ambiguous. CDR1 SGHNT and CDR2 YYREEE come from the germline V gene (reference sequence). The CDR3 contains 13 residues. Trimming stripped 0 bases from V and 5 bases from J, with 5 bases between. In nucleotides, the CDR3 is TGTGCCAGCAGCTTGGATGGAACCGGGGAGCTGTTTTTT. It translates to CASSLDGTGELFF. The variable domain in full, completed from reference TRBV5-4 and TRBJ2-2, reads ETGVTQSPTHLIKTRGQQVTLRCSSQSGHNTVSWYQQALGQGPQFIFQYYREEENGRGNFPPRFSGLQFPNYSSELNVNALELDDSALYLCASSLDGTGELFFGEGSRLTVL.

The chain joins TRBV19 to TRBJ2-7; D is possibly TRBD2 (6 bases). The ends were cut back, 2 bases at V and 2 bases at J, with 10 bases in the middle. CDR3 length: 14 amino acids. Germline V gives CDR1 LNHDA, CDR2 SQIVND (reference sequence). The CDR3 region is CASSITTGAYEQYF. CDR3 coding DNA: TGTGCCAGTAGTATAACTACGGGAGCCTACGAGCAGTACTTC.

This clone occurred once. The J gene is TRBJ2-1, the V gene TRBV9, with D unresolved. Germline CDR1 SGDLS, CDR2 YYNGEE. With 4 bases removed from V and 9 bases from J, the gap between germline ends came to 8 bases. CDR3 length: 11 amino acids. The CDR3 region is CASSSYAEQFF. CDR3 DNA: TGTGCCAGCAGCTCTTACGCTGAGCAGTTCTTC.

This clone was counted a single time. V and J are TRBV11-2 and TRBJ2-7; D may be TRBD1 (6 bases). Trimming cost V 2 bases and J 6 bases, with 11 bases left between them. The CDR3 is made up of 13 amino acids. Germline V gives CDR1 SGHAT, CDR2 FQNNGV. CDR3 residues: CASSLSRGGEQYF. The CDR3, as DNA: TGTGCCAGCAGCTTAAGTCGAGGGGGCGAGCAGTACTTC.

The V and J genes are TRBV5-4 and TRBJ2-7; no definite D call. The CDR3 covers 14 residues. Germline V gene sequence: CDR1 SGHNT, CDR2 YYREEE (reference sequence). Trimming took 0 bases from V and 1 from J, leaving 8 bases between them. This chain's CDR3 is CASSLDIQSYEQYF. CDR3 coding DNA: TGTGCCAGCAGCTTGGACATTCAGTCCTACGAGCAGTACTTC.

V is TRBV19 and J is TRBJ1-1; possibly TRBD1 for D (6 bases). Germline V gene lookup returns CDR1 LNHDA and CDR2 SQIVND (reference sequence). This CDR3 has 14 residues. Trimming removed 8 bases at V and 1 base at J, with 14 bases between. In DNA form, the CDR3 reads TGTGCCAGTTGCACCAGGGGCTGGAACACTGAAGCTTTCTTT. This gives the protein CASCTRGWNTEAFF. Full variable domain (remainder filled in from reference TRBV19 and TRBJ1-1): DGGITQSPKYLFRKEGQNVTLSCEQNLNHDAMYWYRQDPGQGLRLIYYSQIVNDFQKGDIAEGYSVSREKKESFPLTVTSAQKNPTAFYLCASCTRGWNTEAFFGQGTRLTVV.

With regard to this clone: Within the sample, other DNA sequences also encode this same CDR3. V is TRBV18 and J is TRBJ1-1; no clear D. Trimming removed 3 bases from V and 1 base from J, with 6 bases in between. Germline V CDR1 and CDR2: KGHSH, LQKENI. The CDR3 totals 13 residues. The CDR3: CASSPTPNTEAFF. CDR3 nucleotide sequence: TGTGCCAGCTCACCTACTCCGAACACTGAAGCTTTCTTT.

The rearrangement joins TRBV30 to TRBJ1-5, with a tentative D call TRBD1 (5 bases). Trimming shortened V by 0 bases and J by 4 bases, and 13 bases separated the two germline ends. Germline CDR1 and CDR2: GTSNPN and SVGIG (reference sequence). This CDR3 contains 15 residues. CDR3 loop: CAWSVSAGPNQPQHF. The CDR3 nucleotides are TGTGCCTGGAGTGTATCTGCGGGGCCAAATCAGCCCCAGCATTTT.

The CDR3 DNA is TGTGCCATCAGTGATCGCGTGGGGAGCTCTGGGGCCAACGTCCTGACTTTC. Its translation: CAISDRVGSSGANVLTF. V and J are TRBV10-3 and TRBJ2-6, with D perhaps TRBD2 (5 bases). The V gene lost 3 bases and the J gene lost 0 bases, with 12 bases spanning the gap. The CDR3 totals 17 residues. Germline loops: CDR1 ENHRY, CDR2 SYGVKD.

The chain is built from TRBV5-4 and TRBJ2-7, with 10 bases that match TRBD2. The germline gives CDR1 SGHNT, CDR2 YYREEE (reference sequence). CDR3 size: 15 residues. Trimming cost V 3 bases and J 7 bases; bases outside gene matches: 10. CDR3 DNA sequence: TGTGCCAGCAGCTCGCAGGCTAGCGGGAGAGATGAGCAGTACTTC. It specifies CASSSQASGRDEQYF.

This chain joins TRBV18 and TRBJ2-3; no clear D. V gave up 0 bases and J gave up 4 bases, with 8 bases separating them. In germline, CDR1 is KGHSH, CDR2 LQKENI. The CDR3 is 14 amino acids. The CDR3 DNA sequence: TGTGCCAGCTCACCACCAGGCTTGCCAGATACGCAGTATTTT. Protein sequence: CASSPPGLPDTQYF.

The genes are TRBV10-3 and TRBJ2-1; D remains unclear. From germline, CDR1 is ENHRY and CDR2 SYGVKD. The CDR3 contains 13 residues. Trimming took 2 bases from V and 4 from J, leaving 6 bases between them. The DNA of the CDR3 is TGTGCCATCAGTGAGCTGGGATACAATGAGCAGTTCTTC. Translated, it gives CAISELGYNEQFF.

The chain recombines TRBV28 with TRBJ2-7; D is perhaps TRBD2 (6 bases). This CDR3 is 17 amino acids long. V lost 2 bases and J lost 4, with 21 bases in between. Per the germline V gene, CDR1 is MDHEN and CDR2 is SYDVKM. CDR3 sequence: CASSLIPGPGGVYEQYF. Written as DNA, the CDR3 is TGTGCCAGCAGTTTAATCCCCGGCCCCGGGGGTGTGTACGAGCAGTACTTC.